The sequence of this T cell receptor beta chain was determined in a study of shared clonotypes between healthy human individuals. About this clone itself: Antigen: not known.

Using immunoSEQ multiplex PCR, the repertoire was profiled, and TCRdb retains in-frame clones only, with some absent. The sample has some 2.1 million clones; about 95% are singletons. CD45RO-negative cells were positively selected for CCR7, leaving out terminally differentiated effector memory CD45RA+ cells. Study findings and constraints: Memory subsets generally showed lower estimated richness than naive subsets.

After removal of 6 bases from V and 4 bases from J, the junction contained 8 bases not matched to a gene. The CDR3 has 14 amino acids. Germline CDR1 reads MDHEN; CDR2 reads SYDVKM. The V gene is TRBV28, the J gene TRBJ2-5; 7 nucleotides align to TRBD1. The sequenced material came from naive CD8+ T cells sorted from blood. The origin of this receptor is a man aged 18 to 35 in good health. The CDR3 coding sequence is TGTGCCAGCAGGTCTACAGGGGAAGGAGAGACCCAGTACTTC. The encoded protein is CASRSTGEGETQYF.